This TCR beta chain stems from a study of identical twins. Whole-study findings and limits: Diverse VJ usage suggested most zero-insertion clonotypes were not invariant T cells.

TCRdb reprocessed the 5' RACE reads with MiXCR, giving one entry per CDR3 protein. The table has 650,000 to 800,000 distinct CDR3 sequences, over 8.5% seen once; the top ten hold 0.75% to 1%. The germline V gene has CDR1 SNHLY and CDR2 FYNNEI. Germline trimming cut 4 bases from V and 3 bases from J; bases unmatched to any gene: 3. The CDR3 is 15 amino acids. Regarding this clonotype: Antigen unknown.

The sample was also reused in another study, on yellow fever vaccine responses in identical twins.

Sequenced sample: PBMCs. The receptor's source is a young woman in good health. The rearrangement uses TRBV2 and TRBJ2-1; 10 positions match TRBD2. The CDR3 spells CASSGLAGFYNEQFF. CDR3 DNA sequence: TGTGCCAGCAGTGGACTAGCGGGTTTCTACAATGAGCAGTTCTTC.